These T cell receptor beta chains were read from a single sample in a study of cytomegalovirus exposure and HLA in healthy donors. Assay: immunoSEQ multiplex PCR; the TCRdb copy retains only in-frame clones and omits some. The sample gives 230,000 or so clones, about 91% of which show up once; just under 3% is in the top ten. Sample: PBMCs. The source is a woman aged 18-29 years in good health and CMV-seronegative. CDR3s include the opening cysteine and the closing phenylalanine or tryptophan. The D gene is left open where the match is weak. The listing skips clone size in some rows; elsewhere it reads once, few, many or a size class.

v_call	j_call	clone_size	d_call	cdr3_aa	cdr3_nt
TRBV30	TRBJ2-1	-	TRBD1	CAWSPGQEPLF	TGTGCCTGGAGTCCTGGACAGGAGCCTCTCTTC
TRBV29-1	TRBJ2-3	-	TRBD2	CSVERRGRADTTDTQYF	TGCAGCGTTGAAAGGCGCGGGAGGGCCGATACGACAGATACGCAGTATTTT
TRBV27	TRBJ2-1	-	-	CATGGNEQFF	TGTGCCACCGGGGGCAATGAGCAGTTCTTC
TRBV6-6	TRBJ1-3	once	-	CASSYNSSGNTIYF	TGTGCCAGCAGTTACAACAGCTCTGGAAACACCATATATTTT
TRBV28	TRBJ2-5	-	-	CASRQNRGLYQETQYF	TGTGCCAGCAGACAAAACAGGGGACTGTACCAAGAGACCCAGTACTTC
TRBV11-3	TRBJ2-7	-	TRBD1	CASSPPGTGYEQYF	TGTGCCAGCAGCCCCCCCGGGACAGGCTACGAGCAGTACTTC
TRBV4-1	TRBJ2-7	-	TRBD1	CASSQDQQGSEQYF	TGCGCCAGCAGCCAAGATCAACAGGGGAGCGAGCAGTACTTC
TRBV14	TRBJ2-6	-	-	CASSPLGGANVLTF	TGTGCCAGCAGCCCCTTGGGGGGAGCCAACGTCCTGACTTTC
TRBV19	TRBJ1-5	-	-	CASSQGYSNQPQHF	TGTGCCAGTAGCCAGGGGTATAGCAATCAGCCCCAGCATTTT
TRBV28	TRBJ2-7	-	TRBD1	CASSLAFIHQGTGTLYEQYF	TGTGCCAGCAGTCTCGCTTTTATCCACCAAGGGACAGGGACACTCTACGAGCAGTACTTC